This T cell receptor (beta chain) comes out of a study of regulatory T cells in long-lasting Graves disease. Broader study findings: It was peripheral blood alone, not thyroid tissue, that was studied. Sample size was small, which may have lowered accuracy. Persistent disease was associated with favored TRBV28 usage and with favored use of TRBJ1-2 and TRBJ2-5.

Sample time point: persistent/refractory GD, antithyroid drugs over 5 years with positive TRAb. The TCR library was prepared using RNA isolated from PBMCs. The peripheral blood volume drawn was approximately 9 milliliters, and it was collected into EDTA tubes. Arm-PCR of CDR3 regions with iRepertoire HTBI primers generated TCR beta libraries. TCRdb redid the calling of the multiplex PCR reads with MiXCR, one entry per CDR3 protein. This table holds 300,000 to 500,000 distinct CDR3 sequences, less than 25% found once. CDR3 size: 14 residues. The V gene end was trimmed by 1 base and the J gene end by 5 bases; junction bases not matched to a gene: 2. Germline V gene sequence: CDR1 SQVTM, CDR2 ANQGSEA. This clonotype showed up many times. Its antigen is as yet unknown.

The sequence was obtained from a female donor with Graves disease. This chain uses TRBV29-1 with TRBJ2-5; TRBD2 aligns across 12 bases. Sequencing was performed on peripheral blood mononuclear cells (PBMCs), taken when the disease was refractory, from a patient treated with antithyroid drugs. CDR3 nucleotide sequence: TGCAGCGTTGAAGGGCTAGCGGGAGGGGAGACCCAGTACTTC. Amino acid sequence: CSVEGLAGGETQYF.